This TCR beta chain emerged from a study of shared clonotypes between healthy human individuals. General study results and limits: The donor pool, a small one, limited the genetic and exposure-history diversity represented.

Trimming pared 3 bases from V and 2 bases from J, leaving 6 bases between. From germline, CDR1 is SGHVS and CDR2 FNYEAQ. The CDR3 is 13 residues long. Turning to this clone: Its antigen is undetermined.

Measured with immunoSEQ multiplex PCR; TCRdb has only the in-frame clones, and not every one. The top ten hold 1.8% of the sample, which has nearly 750,000 clones, 55% to 80% seen once. The chain couples TRBV7-6 to TRBJ2-3; D call uncertain. Sequenced sample: memory CD4+ T cells sorted from blood. Sample subset: CD45RA-negative fraction. This TCR came from a woman in her thirties in good health. The CDR3 protein is CASSLEPTDTQYF. The CDR3 region has the DNA TGTGCCAGCAGCTTGGAGCCCACAGATACGCAGTATTTT. The full variable domain, completed using reference TRBV7-6 and TRBJ2-3, is GAGVSQSPRYKVTKRGQDVALRCDPISGHVSLYWYRQALGQGPEFLTYFNYEAQQDKSGLPNDRFSAERPEGSISTLTIQRTEQRDSAMYRCASSLEPTDTQYFGPGTRLTVL.